Ten or more counts support the clone carrying this T cell receptor beta chain. The antigen is unknown. V was cut by 4 bases and J by 5 bases, with 14 bases left in between. This CDR3 is 13 amino acids long. The V gene's germline CDR1 is DFQATT and CDR2 SNEGSKA (reference sequence). With 10-nucleotide random UMIs, 5'RACE was used to make the cDNA. Each CDR3 protein is one row after TCRdb ran MiXCR on the 5' RACE reads. This table holds fewer than 55,000 distinct CDR3 sequences, around 6% found once. This sample was included in a study of neurological immune-mediated disorders. Whole-study findings and limits: None of the CDR3 amino acid sequences of expanded clones recurred across subjects, suggesting private repertoires in all groups.

The V call is TRBV20-1, the J call TRBJ1-2, with a weak D call TRBD1 (5 bases). Sequencing used CD4+ T cells from blood. The receptor was derived from a woman aged 40-49 years in good health. CDR3 coding DNA: TGCAGTGCTATGGGTCCGGGGCAGTATGGCTACACCTTC. Translation gives CSAMGPGQYGYTF.